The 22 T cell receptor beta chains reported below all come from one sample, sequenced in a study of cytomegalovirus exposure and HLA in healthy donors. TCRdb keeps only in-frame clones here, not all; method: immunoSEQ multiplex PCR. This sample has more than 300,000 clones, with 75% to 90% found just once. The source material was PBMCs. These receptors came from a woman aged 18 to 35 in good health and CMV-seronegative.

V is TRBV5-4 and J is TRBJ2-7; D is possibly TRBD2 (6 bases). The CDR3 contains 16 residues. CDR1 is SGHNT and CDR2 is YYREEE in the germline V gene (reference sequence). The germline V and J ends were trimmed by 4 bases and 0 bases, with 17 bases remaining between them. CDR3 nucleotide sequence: TGTGCCAGCAGCCCAGATGTCCTGACTAGCTCCTACGAGCAGTACTTC. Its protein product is CASSPDVLTSSYEQYF.

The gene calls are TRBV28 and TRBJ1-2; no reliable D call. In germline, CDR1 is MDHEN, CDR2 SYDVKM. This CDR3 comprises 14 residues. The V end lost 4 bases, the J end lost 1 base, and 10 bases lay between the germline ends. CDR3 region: CASSYAGDNYGYTF. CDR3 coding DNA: TGTGCCAGCAGTTACGCCGGAGATAACTATGGCTACACCTTC.

The CDR3 loop is CASSRTSTDTQYF. The CDR3 region has the DNA TGTGCCAGCTCACGGACTAGCACAGATACGCAGTATTTT. The rearrangement joins TRBV18 to TRBJ2-3; possibly TRBD2 for D (5 bases). V lost 4 bases and J 0 bases, leaving 5 bases between the germline ends. This CDR3 comprises 13 residues. Germline assignment: CDR1 KGHSH and CDR2 LQKENI.

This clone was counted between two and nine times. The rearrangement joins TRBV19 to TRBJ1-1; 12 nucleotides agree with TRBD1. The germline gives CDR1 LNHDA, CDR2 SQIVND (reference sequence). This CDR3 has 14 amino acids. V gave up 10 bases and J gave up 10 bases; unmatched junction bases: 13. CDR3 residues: CATFWGQGASGAFF. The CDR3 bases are TGTGCCACCTTCTGGGGACAGGGGGCTTCGGGAGCTTTCTTT.

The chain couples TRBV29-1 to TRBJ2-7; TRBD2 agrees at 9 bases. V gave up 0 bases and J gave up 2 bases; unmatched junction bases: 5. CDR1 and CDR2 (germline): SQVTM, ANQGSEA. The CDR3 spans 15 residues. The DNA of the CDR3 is TGCAGCGTTGAAGATCGTTCTAGCGGGACCTACGAGCAGTACTTC. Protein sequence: CSVEDRSSGTYEQYF.

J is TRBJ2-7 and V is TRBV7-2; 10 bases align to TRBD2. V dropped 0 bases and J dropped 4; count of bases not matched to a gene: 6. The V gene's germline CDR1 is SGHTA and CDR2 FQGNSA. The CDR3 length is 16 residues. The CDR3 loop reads CASSLALVAGGYEQYF. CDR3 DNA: TGTGCCAGCAGCTTAGCGTTGGTAGCGGGAGGTTACGAGCAGTACTTC.

CDR3 nucleotides: TGTGCCAGCAGCTCACAGGGCGGACAAAACACCGGGGAGCTGTTTTTT. It is translated as CASSSQGGQNTGELFF. The V call is TRBV2, the J call TRBJ2-2; weak D call: TRBD1 (6 bases). CDR3 size: 16 residues. CDR1 and CDR2 from the germline V gene are SNHLY and FYNNEI. The ends were cut back, 6 bases at V and 2 bases at J, with 16 bases in the middle. The whole variable domain, filled in from reference TRBV2 and TRBJ2-2, reads EPEVTQTPSHQVTQMGQEVILRCVPISNHLYFYWYRQILGQKVEFLVSFYNNEISEKSEIFDDQFSVERPDGSNFTLKIRSTKLEDSAMYFCASSSQGGQNTGELFFGEGSRLTVL.

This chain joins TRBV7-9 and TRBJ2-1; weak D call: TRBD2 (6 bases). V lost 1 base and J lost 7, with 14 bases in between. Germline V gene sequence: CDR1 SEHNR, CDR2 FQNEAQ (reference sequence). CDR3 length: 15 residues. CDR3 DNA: TGTGCCAGCAGCTTAGTTAGCGGTCCCGGGAATGAGCAGTTCTTC. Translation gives CASSLVSGPGNEQFF.

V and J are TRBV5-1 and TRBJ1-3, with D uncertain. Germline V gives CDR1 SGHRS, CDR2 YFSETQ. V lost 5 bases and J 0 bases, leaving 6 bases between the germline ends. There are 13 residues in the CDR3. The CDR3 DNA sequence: TGCGCCAGCAGGCCAGACTCTGGAAACACCATATATTTT. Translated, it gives CASRPDSGNTIYF.

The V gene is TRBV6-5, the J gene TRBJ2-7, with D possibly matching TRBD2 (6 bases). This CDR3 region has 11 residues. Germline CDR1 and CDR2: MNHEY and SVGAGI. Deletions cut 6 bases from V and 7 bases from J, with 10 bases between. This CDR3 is CASSLAREQYF. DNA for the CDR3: TGTGCCAGCAGCCTAGCGAGGGAGCAGTACTTC.

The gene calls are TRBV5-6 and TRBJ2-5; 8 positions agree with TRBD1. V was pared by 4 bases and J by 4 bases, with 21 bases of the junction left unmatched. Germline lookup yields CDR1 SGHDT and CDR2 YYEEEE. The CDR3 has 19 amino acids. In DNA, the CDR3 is TGTGCCAGCAGCGGACCGGGACAGGAAACTCTCATGGGGTTAGAGACCCAGTACTTC. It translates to CASSGPGQETLMGLETQYF.

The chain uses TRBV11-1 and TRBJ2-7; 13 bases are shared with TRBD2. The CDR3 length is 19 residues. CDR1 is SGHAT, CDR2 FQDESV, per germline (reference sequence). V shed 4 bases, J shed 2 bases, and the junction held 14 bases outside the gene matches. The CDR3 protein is CASSSPGGLAGTIPYEQYF. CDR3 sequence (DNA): TGTGCCAGCAGCTCCCCAGGGGGACTAGCGGGAACGATCCCCTACGAGCAGTACTTC.

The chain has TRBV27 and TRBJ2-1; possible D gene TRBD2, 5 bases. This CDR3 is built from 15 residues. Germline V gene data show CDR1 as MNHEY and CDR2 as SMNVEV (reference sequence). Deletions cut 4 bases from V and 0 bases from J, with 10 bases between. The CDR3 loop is CASSYSGNSYNEQFF. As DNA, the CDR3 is TGTGCCAGCAGTTACAGCGGCAACTCCTACAATGAGCAGTTCTTC.

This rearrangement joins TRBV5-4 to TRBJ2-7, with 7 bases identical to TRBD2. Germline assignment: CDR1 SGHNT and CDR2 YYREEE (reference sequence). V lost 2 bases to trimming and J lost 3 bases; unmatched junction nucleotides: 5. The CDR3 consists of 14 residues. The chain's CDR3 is CASSLSGGNYEQYF. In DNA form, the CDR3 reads TGTGCCAGCAGCTTATCGGGGGGTAACTACGAGCAGTACTTC.

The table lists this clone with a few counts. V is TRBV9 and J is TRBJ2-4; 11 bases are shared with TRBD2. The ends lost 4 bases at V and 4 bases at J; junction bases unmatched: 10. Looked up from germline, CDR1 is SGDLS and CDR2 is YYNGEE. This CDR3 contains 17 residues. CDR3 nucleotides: TGTGCCAGCAGCTCATCCGGGACTAGCGGACCTAAAAACATTCAGTACTTC. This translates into CASSSSGTSGPKNIQYF. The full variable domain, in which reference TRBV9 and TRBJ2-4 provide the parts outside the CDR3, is DSGVTQTPKHLITATGQRVTLRCSPRSGDLSVYWYQQSLDQGLQFLIQYYNGEERAKGNILERFSAQQFPDLHSELNLSSLELGDSALYFCASSSSGTSGPKNIQYFGAGTRLSVL.

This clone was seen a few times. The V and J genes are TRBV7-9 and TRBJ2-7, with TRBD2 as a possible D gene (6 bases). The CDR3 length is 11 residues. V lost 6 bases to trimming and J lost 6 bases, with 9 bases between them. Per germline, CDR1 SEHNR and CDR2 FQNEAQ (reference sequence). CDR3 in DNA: TGTGCCAGCAGTCGGGAGCCCGAGCAGTACTTC. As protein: CASSREPEQYF. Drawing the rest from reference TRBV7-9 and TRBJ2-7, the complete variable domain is DTGVSQNPRHKITKRGQNVTFRCDPISEHNRLYWYRQTLGQGPEFLTYFQNEAQLEKSRLLSDRFSAERPKGSFSTLEIQRTEQGDSAMYLCASSREPEQYFGPGTRLTVT.

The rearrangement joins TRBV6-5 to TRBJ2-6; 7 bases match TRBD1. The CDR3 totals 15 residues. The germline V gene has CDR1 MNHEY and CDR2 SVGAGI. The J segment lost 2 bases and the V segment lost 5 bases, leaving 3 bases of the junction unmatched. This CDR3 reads CASSPTGTGANVLTF. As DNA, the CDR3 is TGTGCCAGCAGTCCGACAGGGACTGGGGCCAACGTCCTGACTTTC.

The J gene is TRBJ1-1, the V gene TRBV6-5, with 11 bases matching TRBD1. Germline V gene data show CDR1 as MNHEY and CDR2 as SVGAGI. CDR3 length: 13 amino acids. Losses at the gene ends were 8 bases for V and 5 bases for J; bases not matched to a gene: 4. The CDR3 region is CASVGQGATEAFF. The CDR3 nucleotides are TGTGCCAGCGTCGGACAGGGGGCGACTGAAGCTTTCTTT.

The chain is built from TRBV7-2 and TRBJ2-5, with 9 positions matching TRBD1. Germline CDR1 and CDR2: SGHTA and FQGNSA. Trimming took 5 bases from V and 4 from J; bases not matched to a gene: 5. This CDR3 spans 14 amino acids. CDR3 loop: CASSQGQGIETQYF. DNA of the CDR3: TGTGCCAGCAGCCAGGGACAGGGAATAGAGACCCAGTACTTC.

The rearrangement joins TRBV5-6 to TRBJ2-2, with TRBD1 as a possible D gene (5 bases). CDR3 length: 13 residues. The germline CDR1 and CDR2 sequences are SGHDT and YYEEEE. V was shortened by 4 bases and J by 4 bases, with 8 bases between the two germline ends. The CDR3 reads CASSRQLTGELFF. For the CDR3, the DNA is TGTGCCAGCAGCCGACAGCTCACCGGGGAGCTGTTTTTT.

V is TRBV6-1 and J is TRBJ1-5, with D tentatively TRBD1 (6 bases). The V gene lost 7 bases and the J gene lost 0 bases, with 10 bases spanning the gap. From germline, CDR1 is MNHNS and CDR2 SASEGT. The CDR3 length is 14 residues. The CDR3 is CASIGGVSNQPQHF. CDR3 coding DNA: TGTGCCAGCATAGGGGGTGTTAGCAATCAGCCCCAGCATTTT.

The CDR3 coding sequence is TGCGCCAGCAGCCAAGGCCAGGGGTGGGCCCGCGAGCAGTACTTC. Protein: CASSQGQGWAREQYF. This sequence joins TRBV4-1 and TRBJ2-7; tentative D call: TRBD1 (6 bases). This CDR3 is built from 15 residues. V lost 1 base to trimming and J lost 6 bases, with 16 bases between them. Germline V gene lookup returns CDR1 MGHRA and CDR2 YSYEKL.